This entry is about one T cell receptor (beta chain). The source of the sample is a study of T cell changes during pregnancy in multiple sclerosis. Profiling relied on immunoSEQ multiplex PCR, and the TCRdb table lists in-frame clones only, not all of them. The sample consists of over 55,000 clones, over 80% of them appearing once. V trimming: 4 bases; J trimming: 5 bases; junction bases outside the gene matches: 8. This CDR3 has 15 amino acids. Germline values: CDR1 LGHNA, CDR2 YSLEER. The J gene is TRBJ1-5, the V gene TRBV4-3, with 7 bases identical to TRBD1. The source material was CD8+ T cells from peripheral blood mononuclear cells, sampled in the third trimester of pregnancy. This receptor was obtained from a female donor in good health, enrolled as a control in a pregnancy study. The CDR3 DNA is TGCGCCAGCAGCCGCCTGACAGGGAATGATCAGCCCCAGCATTTT. This codes for CASSRLTGNDQPQHF.